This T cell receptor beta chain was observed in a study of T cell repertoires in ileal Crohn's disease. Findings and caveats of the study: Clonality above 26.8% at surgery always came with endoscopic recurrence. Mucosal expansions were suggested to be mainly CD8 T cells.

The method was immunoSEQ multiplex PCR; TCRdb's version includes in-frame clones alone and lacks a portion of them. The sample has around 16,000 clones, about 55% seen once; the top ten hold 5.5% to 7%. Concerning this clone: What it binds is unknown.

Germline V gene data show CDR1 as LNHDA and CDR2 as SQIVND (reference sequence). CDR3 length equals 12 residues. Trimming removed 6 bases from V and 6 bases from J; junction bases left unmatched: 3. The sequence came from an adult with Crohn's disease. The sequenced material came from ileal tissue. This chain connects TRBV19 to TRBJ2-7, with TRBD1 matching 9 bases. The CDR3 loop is CASRGTGREQYF. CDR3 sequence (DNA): TGTGCCAGTAGGGGGACAGGGCGCGAGCAGTACTTC.